The 13 T cell receptor beta chains reported below all come from one sample, sequenced in a study of T cells in Graves' hyperthyroidism and ophthalmopathy. Researchers took RNA transcripts and amplified the TCR beta CDR3 regions from them. The HTBI set primed first-round TCR CDR3 RT-PCR. In TCRdb, the multiplex PCR reads were re-called with MiXCR into one record per CDR3 protein. The sample has over 700,000 distinct CDR3 sequences, roughly 32% seen once; the top ten hold roughly 31%. The specimen sequenced was blood. These receptors originate from a woman in her thirties or forties with Graves' hyperthyroidism.

The V and J genes are TRBV4-3 and TRBJ2-5, with TRBD2 matching 14 bases. V shed 0 bases, J shed 4 bases, and the junction held 4 bases outside the gene matches. This CDR3 comprises 17 residues. CDR1 and CDR2 from the germline V gene are LGHNA and YSLEER. CDR3: CASSQDRTSGRLETQYF. The CDR3 region has the DNA TGCGCCAGCAGCCAAGACCGGACTAGCGGGAGGTTAGAGACCCAGTACTTC.

This clonotype was seen a handful of times. The rearrangement uses TRBV20-1 and TRBJ1-4; D is uncertain. In germline, CDR1 is DFQATT, CDR2 SNEGSKA (reference sequence). The CDR3 length is 13 residues. The V end was cut by 0 bases, the J end by 8 bases, with 10 bases between. The CDR3 DNA sequence: TGCAGTGCTAGAGAGGTCGATTCCGAAAAACTGTTTTTT. It yields the protein CSAREVDSEKLFF.

A word on this clonotype: Just one base apart from a much larger clone, this may be a read error. The chain recombines TRBV7-7 with TRBJ1-1; D may be TRBD1 (6 bases). Germline CDR1 reads SSHAT; CDR2 reads FNYEAQ (reference sequence). The CDR3 is made up of 15 amino acids. CDR3 residues: CASSHKQGLGAEAFF. CDR3 nucleotides: TGTGCTAGCAGCCATAAACAGGGTTTGGGCGCTGAAGCTTTCTTT.

The V gene is TRBV12-3 or TRBV12-4, the J gene TRBJ2-7, with TRBD1 matching 11 bases. Unmatched junction bases numbered 9, after V lost 5 bases and J lost 3 bases. CDR3 length: 16 residues. In DNA form, the CDR3 reads TGTGCCAGCAGTCCCGGGGGGACAGGGGGAGACTACGAGCAGTACTTC. Residues: CASSPGGTGGDYEQYF.

This clonotype was picked up many times. V and J are TRBV7-2 and TRBJ1-2, with 8 bases aligning to TRBD1. Germline CDR1 and CDR2: SGHTA and FQGNSA. This CDR3 has 14 amino acids. J lost 5 bases, V lost 5 bases, and 7 bases had no gene match. In nucleotides, the CDR3 is TGTGCCAGCAGCCCAGGACAGGGCTTATATGGCTACACCTTC. Amino acid sequence: CASSPGQGLYGYTF.

This clonotype was detected many times. The CDR3 sequence is CASSRDVLGGANVLTF. The CDR3 coding sequence is TGTGCCAGCAGCAGAGACGTCCTTGGTGGGGCCAACGTCCTGACTTTC. The chain recombines TRBV6-6 with TRBJ2-6; no definite D call. The CDR3 is made up of 16 amino acids. Trimming removed 6 bases from V and 3 bases from J, with 15 bases in between. Per the germline V gene, CDR1 is MNHNY and CDR2 is SVGAGI (reference sequence).

This clonotype is a singleton in its sample. This may stem from a read error, because a much larger clone lies one nucleotide away. A read error is likely, as this CDR3 ends without the conserved phenylalanine or tryptophan. This chain connects TRBV7-9 to TRBJ2-7, with D tentatively TRBD1 (6 bases). The CDR3 extends over 13 amino acids. Germline lookup yields CDR1 SEHNR and CDR2 FQNEAQ (reference sequence). V was cut by 1 base and J by 6 bases, with 10 bases left in between. In nucleotides, the CDR3 is TGTGCCAGCAGCTTAGTACAGGGATCCGAGCAGTACCTC. It yields the protein CASSLVQGSEQYL.

The V and J genes are TRBV6-1 and TRBJ1-2; no reliable D call. The germline V gene has CDR1 MNHNS and CDR2 SASEGT. V was clipped by 1 base and J by 1 base, with 10 bases between them. The CDR3 has 15 residues. The CDR3 bases are TGTGCCAGCAGTGAAGTGTGGCAAATTAACTATGGCTACACCTTC. Its protein product is CASSEVWQINYGYTF.

This clonotype was seen only once. This chain links TRBV4-3 with TRBJ1-1, with D maybe TRBD1 (5 bases). Germline assignment: CDR1 LGHNA and CDR2 YSLEER. The CDR3 runs to 16 residues. Trimming removed 1 base at V and 11 bases at J, with 23 bases between. The CDR3 DNA sequence: TGCGCCAGCAGCCAAGTAGGAGGCAGGGTGGTTTTTGGGGCTTTCTTT. It encodes CASSQVGGRVVFGAFF.

This clonotype has a handful of counts. V is TRBV11-2 and J is TRBJ1-2, with D possibly being TRBD1 (5 bases). The CDR3 extends over 15 amino acids. Germline loops: CDR1 SGHAT, CDR2 FQNNGV. The V end was cut by 5 bases, the J end by 0 bases, with 13 bases between. The CDR3 sequence: CASSTSRGANYGYTF. In DNA form, the CDR3 reads TGTGCCAGCAGCACCTCCCGGGGGGCTAACTATGGCTACACCTTC.

This rearrangement joins TRBV4-3 to TRBJ1-1; TRBD1 might be the D (5 bases). CDR1 is LGHNA and CDR2 is YSLEER in the germline V gene. V shed 4 bases and J shed 2 bases, with 20 bases lying between them. This CDR3 comprises 17 residues. CDR3 coding DNA: TGCGCCAGCAGCCTCCCTGGACAAAGAACAAATAACACTGAAGCTTTCTTT. Its protein product is CASSLPGQRTNNTEAFF.

CDR3 nucleotides: TGCAGTGCTAGTGGTGGAGCTAGCTCCTACAATGAGCAGTTCTTC. It yields the protein CSASGGASSYNEQFF. The rearrangement uses TRBV20-1 and TRBJ2-1; D call uncertain. Trimming stripped 3 bases from V and 0 bases from J, with 12 bases between. This CDR3 spans 15 amino acids. Germline V CDR1 and CDR2: DFQATT, SNEGSKA (reference sequence).

The chain uses TRBV2 and TRBJ1-6, with 9 nucleotides matching TRBD1. The CDR3 length is 14 residues. Germline values: CDR1 SNHLY, CDR2 FYNNEI. V was clipped by 8 bases and J by 8 bases; unmatched bases: 7. The CDR3 DNA is TGTGCCAGCTACCGGGGACAGGGAGATTCACCCCTCCACTTT. Encoded protein: CASYRGQGDSPLHF.